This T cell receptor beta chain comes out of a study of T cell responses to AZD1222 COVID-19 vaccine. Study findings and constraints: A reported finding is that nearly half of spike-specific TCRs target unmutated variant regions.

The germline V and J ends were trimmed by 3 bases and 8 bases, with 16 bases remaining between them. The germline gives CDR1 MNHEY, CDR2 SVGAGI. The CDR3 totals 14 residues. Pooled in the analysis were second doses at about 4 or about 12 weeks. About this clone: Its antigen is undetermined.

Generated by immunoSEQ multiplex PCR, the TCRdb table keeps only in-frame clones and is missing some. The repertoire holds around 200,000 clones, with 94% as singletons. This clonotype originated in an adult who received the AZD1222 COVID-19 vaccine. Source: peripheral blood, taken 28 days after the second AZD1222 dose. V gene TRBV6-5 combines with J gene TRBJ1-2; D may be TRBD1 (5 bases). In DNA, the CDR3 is TGTGCCAGCAGTTATCTGGGGGGACGGGCCGGCTACACCTTC. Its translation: CASSYLGGRAGYTF.